Shown below are 30 T cell receptor beta chains from a single sample sequenced in a study of T-cell memory formation after mild COVID-19. TCRdb ran MiXCR on the 5' RACE reads and lists one entry per CDR3 protein. This sample has 95,000 to 120,000 distinct CDR3 sequences, with 20% to 25% found just once. The sequenced material came from PBMCs or a T cell subset sorted from them (not recorded which). The receptors here all came from a man aged 18 to 30 who had mild COVID-19 (a few samples of this study predate the infection). Cell type and time point are not known.

This clonotype was seen more than once but under ten times. The chain recombines TRBV12-3 or TRBV12-4 with TRBJ2-3; D gene ambiguous. V shed 2 bases and J shed 0 bases, with 3 bases lying between them. CDR3 size: 13 residues. Here the CDR3 reads CASSLWSTDTQYF. DNA of the CDR3: TGTGCCAGCAGTTTATGGAGCACAGATACGCAGTATTTT.

This clonotype has just a few counts. This sequence joins TRBV12-3 or TRBV12-4 and TRBJ2-3; no clear D. The V and J ends lost 2 bases and 5 bases respectively, with 14 bases between them. This CDR3 has 15 residues. CDR3 protein: CASSLQFTAGDTQYF. The CDR3, as DNA: TGTGCCAGCAGTTTACAGTTTACAGCAGGAGATACGCAGTATTTT.

This clonotype was seen a handful of times. The chain recombines TRBV6-5 with TRBJ2-7; possible D gene TRBD1, 6 bases. The germline V gene encodes CDR1 MNHEY and CDR2 SVGAGI. The CDR3 consists of 14 residues. The germline V and J ends were trimmed by 5 bases and 6 bases, with 17 bases remaining between them. The CDR3 loop is CASSHRDKRAEQYF. The CDR3 bases are TGTGCCAGCAGTCATCGGGACAAAAGGGCCGAGCAGTACTTC.

This clonotype occurred a few times. CDR3 bases: TGTGCCAGCAGCTCTAGCGGGGGGGCAGATACGCAGTATTTT. Its translation is CASSSSGGADTQYF. This sequence joins TRBV7-3 and TRBJ2-3; TRBD2 matches 12 bases. Germline V gene lookup returns CDR1 SGHTA and CDR2 FQGTGA. There are 14 residues in the CDR3. V lost 4 bases and J lost 4; bases outside the gene matches: 0.

This chain links TRBV12-5 with TRBJ1-1; D remains ambiguous. The ends were cut back, 1 base at V and 4 bases at J, with 13 bases in the middle. The CDR3 has 15 residues. CDR1 and CDR2 from the germline V gene are LGHNT and FRNRAP. The CDR3 here is CASGLDTVMVTEAFF. Written as DNA, the CDR3 is TGTGCTAGTGGTTTGGACACGGTAATGGTCACTGAAGCTTTCTTT. Combining the CDR3 with reference TRBV12-5 and TRBJ1-1 gives the whole variable domain DARVTQTPRHKVTEMGQEVTMRCQPILGHNTVFWYRQTMMQGLELLAYFRNRAPLDDSGMPKDRFSAEMPDATLATLKIQPSEPRDSAVYFCASGLDTVMVTEAFFGQGTRLTVV.

The CDR3, as DNA: TGCAGTGCTGACGCCCCCGTGGGGCAGCAGTACAATGAGCAGTTCTTC. It is translated as CSADAPVGQQYNEQFF. The gene calls are TRBV20-1 and TRBJ2-1; D is perhaps TRBD1 (5 bases). Germline V lookup: CDR1 DFQATT, CDR2 SNEGSKA (reference sequence). The CDR3 length is 16 residues. The V and J ends lost 5 bases and 4 bases respectively, with 21 bases between them.

The chain links TRBV5-6 to TRBJ2-2, with 9 bases fitting TRBD1. Germline trimming cut 3 bases from V and 4 bases from J; bases unmatched to any gene: 7. Germline loops: CDR1 SGHDT, CDR2 YYEEEE. The CDR3 runs to 16 residues. Here the CDR3 DNA reads TGTGCCAGCAGCTCGGGGACAGGGCTTGCCACCGGGGAGCTGTTTTTT. Translating it yields CASSSGTGLATGELFF.

This clonotype was seen a few times. The chain has TRBV10-3 and TRBJ2-5, with D possibly being TRBD1 (5 bases). The length of the CDR3 is 15 residues. Germline values: CDR1 ENHRY, CDR2 SYGVKD. V was shortened by 2 bases and J by 2 bases, with 12 bases between the two germline ends. CDR3 protein: CAISEEDIRQETQYF. The CDR3 DNA sequence: TGTGCCATCAGTGAGGAGGACATACGACAAGAGACCCAGTACTTC.

The chain carries TRBV10-3 and TRBJ2-1; 9 nucleotides match TRBD1. Germline V gene lookup returns CDR1 ENHRY and CDR2 SYGVKD. The CDR3 spans 14 residues. V gave up 7 bases and J gave up 7 bases; unmatched junction bases: 8. The CDR3, as DNA: TGTGCCATCAACGCCGGGACAGGGCCGAATGAGCAGTTCTTC. It is translated as CAINAGTGPNEQFF.

The gene calls are TRBV4-1 and TRBJ1-4; perhaps TRBD1 as D (6 bases). Trimming shortened V by 1 base and J by 1 base, and 7 bases separated the two germline ends. The CDR3 has 15 residues. Germline CDR1 and CDR2: MGHRA and YSYEKL. CDR3 sequence reads: CASSQGGRTNEKLFF. CDR3 coding DNA: TGCGCCAGCAGCCAAGGGGGGCGAACTAATGAAAAACTGTTTTTT.

This clonotype has more than one count but fewer than ten. J is TRBJ1-6 and V is TRBV6-5, with D unresolved. V shed 0 bases and J shed 10 bases, with 13 bases lying between them. The V gene's germline CDR1 is MNHEY and CDR2 SVGAGI. The CDR3 length is 15 residues. The CDR3 DNA is TGTGCCAGCAGTTACTCGGGCAATTTGGAGTCACCCCTCCACTTT. Translation: CASSYSGNLESPLHF.

This clonotype was counted between two and nine times. The rearrangement links TRBV29-1 to TRBJ2-7; maybe TRBD1 (6 bases). Germline assignment: CDR1 SQVTM and CDR2 ANQGSEA. This CDR3 has 13 amino acids. Trimming left V 2 bases short and J 3 bases short, with 11 bases between. CDR3: CSVESGQNYEQYF. The CDR3 DNA is TGCAGCGTTGAATCGGGACAAAACTACGAGCAGTACTTC.

This clonotype was counted only a few times. The chain employs TRBV2 and TRBJ2-3, with no clear D. V was clipped by 2 bases and J by 3 bases, with 9 bases between them. The V gene's germline CDR1 is SNHLY and CDR2 FYNNEI. CDR3 size: 14 residues. CDR3 residues: CASSEPGQTDTQYF. DNA for the CDR3: TGTGCCAGCAGTGAACCCGGCCAAACAGATACGCAGTATTTT.

This clonotype was counted a few times. This chain uses TRBV4-1 with TRBJ1-5; a weak D match, TRBD1 (6 bases). CDR1 is MGHRA and CDR2 is YSYEKL in the germline V gene. The CDR3 is 17 amino acids. Trimming took 0 bases from V and 3 from J, leaving 15 bases between them. The DNA of the CDR3 is TGCGCCAGCAGCCAAGACCCCAGACAGGTACACAATCAGCCCCAGCATTTT. It encodes CASSQDPRQVHNQPQHF.

The chain joins TRBV7-6 to TRBJ1-5; no clear D. V dropped 3 bases and J dropped 4 bases, with 10 bases sitting between them. This CDR3 spans 14 amino acids. Germline-derived CDR1 and CDR2 are SGHVS and FNYEAQ. The CDR3 coding sequence is TGTGCCAGCAGCTTGGAACAGACTAATCAGCCCCAGCATTTT. This encodes CASSLEQTNQPQHF.

This clonotype was counted only a few times. This sequence joins TRBV20-1 and TRBJ1-2, with D maybe TRBD1 (5 bases). Germline CDR1 DFQATT, CDR2 SNEGSKA (reference sequence). The CDR3 totals 13 residues. V was pared by 5 bases and J by 5 bases, with 15 bases between. CDR3 nucleotides: TGCAGTGCTGGGGGAACAGGCGCGTATGGCTACACCTTC. It specifies CSAGGTGAYGYTF.

The chain is built from TRBV12-3 or TRBV12-4 and TRBJ1-6, with D possibly matching TRBD1 (5 bases). Trimming removed 6 bases from V and 7 bases from J, with 13 bases in between. This CDR3 contains 14 residues. CDR3 in DNA: TGTGCCAGCAGCCTCACGGGGACGAATTCACCCCTCCACTTT. This gives the protein CASSLTGTNSPLHF.

A few counts support this clonotype. The chain employs TRBV19 and TRBJ2-7; D uncertain. Per germline, CDR1 LNHDA and CDR2 SQIVND (reference sequence). V was cut by 4 bases and J by 3 bases, with 19 bases left in between. This CDR3 has 16 amino acids. CDR3 amino acids: CASSTRRYPPVYEQYF. In DNA, the CDR3 is TGTGCCAGTAGTACCCGCCGGTACCCACCCGTCTACGAGCAGTACTTC.

V usage is TRBV21-1 and J usage is TRBJ2-7; the D segment call TRBD1 is taken from the table without a DNA check. TRBV21-1 is marked as a pseudogene. The CDR3 runs to 13 residues. The CDR3 loop is CASMPGVSYEQYV. The CDR3 DNA reads TGTGCCAGCATGCCGGGGGTAAGTTACGAGCAGTACGTC.

This sequence joins TRBV28 and TRBJ1-1, with D possibly matching TRBD1 (5 bases). The V gene's germline CDR1 is MDHEN and CDR2 SYDVKM. Trimming cost V 4 bases and J 1 base, with 19 bases left between them. The CDR3 has 17 residues. The CDR3: CASSYGAGRVRNTEAFF. The CDR3 coding sequence is TGTGCCAGCAGTTACGGGGCAGGGCGGGTGAGGAACACTGAAGCTTTCTTT.

This clonotype was seen just once. This chain links TRBV3-1 with TRBJ2-5; D unclear. In germline, CDR1 is LGHDT, CDR2 YNNKEL (reference sequence). V was clipped by 0 bases and J by 5 bases, with 7 bases between them. The CDR3 extends over 13 amino acids. In nucleotides, the CDR3 is TGTGCCAGCAGCCAAGAGTGGTGGGAGACCCAGTACTTC. Residues: CASSQEWWETQYF.

The genes are TRBV24-1 and TRBJ2-1; no firm D call. V lost 1 base and J lost 8, with 8 bases in between. Germline values: CDR1 KGHDR, CDR2 SFDVKD. The CDR3 is made up of 13 amino acids. CDR3 coding DNA: TGTGCCACCAGTGATTTCCGAGAAGATGAGCAGTTCTTC. Translation: CATSDFREDEQFF.

This clonotype has more than one count but fewer than ten. The chain uses TRBV12-3 or TRBV12-4 and TRBJ1-1, with D possibly being TRBD1 (5 bases). Trimming stripped 9 bases from V and 5 bases from J, with 16 bases between. This CDR3 comprises 13 residues. This chain's CDR3 is CASEAGGGTEAFF. The CDR3 region has the DNA TGTGCCAGTGAGGCGGGGGGAGGGACTGAAGCTTTCTTT.

The V and J genes are TRBV20-1 and TRBJ2-2, with D hard to call. Trimming removed 5 bases from V and 7 bases from J, with 8 bases in between. This CDR3 has 11 amino acids. The germline V gene encodes CDR1 DFQATT and CDR2 SNEGSKA (reference sequence). The CDR3, as DNA: TGCAGTGCTGCATCTTTCGGGGAGCTGTTTTTT. It codes for CSAASFGELFF.

This clonotype showed up many times. This chain links TRBV12-3 or TRBV12-4 with TRBJ2-3; tentative D call: TRBD2 (5 bases). V was pared by 5 bases and J by 3 bases, with 9 bases between. The CDR3 contains 13 residues. The CDR3 reads CASSGRTTDTQYF. CDR3 sequence (DNA): TGTGCCAGCAGTGGCCGGACTACAGATACGCAGTATTTT.

This clonotype was counted a few times. CDR3 in amino acids: CASRRLGTNYGYTF. CDR3 DNA: TGTGCCAGCAGACGCCTAGGGACGAACTATGGCTACACCTTC. This chain uses TRBV4-2 with TRBJ1-2; D may be TRBD1 (5 bases). V was trimmed by 6 bases and J by 2 bases, leaving 13 bases between them. There are 14 residues in the CDR3. CDR1 and CDR2 (germline): LGHNA, YNFKEQ.

This clonotype came up a few times. This chain uses TRBV13 with TRBJ2-7; D unresolved. The germline V gene encodes CDR1 PRHDT and CDR2 FYEKMQ (reference sequence). The CDR3 sequence is 14 residues long. Trimming stripped 5 bases from V and 5 bases from J, with 16 bases between. CDR3 DNA: TGTGCCAGCAGCCCCGTGCCGGGCGACCACGAGCAGTACGTC. This sequence encodes CASSPVPGDHEQYV.

This clonotype has only a few counts. The gene calls are TRBV25-1 and TRBJ2-2, with unresolved D. The CDR3 runs to 10 residues. Germline CDR1 MGHDK, CDR2 SYGVNS. V was trimmed by 4 bases and J by 6 bases, leaving 0 bases between them. The CDR3, as DNA: TGTGCCAGCAGTGCCGGGGAGCTGTTTTTT. Its protein is CASSAGELFF.

The V and J genes are TRBV12-3 or TRBV12-4 and TRBJ1-1, with a weak D call TRBD1 (5 bases). The V gene lost 3 bases and the J gene lost 5 bases, with 13 bases spanning the gap. The CDR3 consists of 14 residues. The CDR3 sequence: CASSFSPGRTEAFF. The DNA of the CDR3 is TGTGCCAGCAGTTTTAGCCCAGGGAGAACTGAAGCTTTCTTT.

This clonotype was seen a handful of times. DNA for the CDR3: TGTGCCAGCAGCTTATGGACAGGGGACACAGATACGCAGTATTTT. This encodes CASSLWTGDTDTQYF. The chain recombines TRBV7-2 with TRBJ2-3, with 9 bases matching TRBD1. This CDR3 spans 15 amino acids. The J segment lost 2 bases and the V segment lost 2 bases, leaving 2 bases of the junction unmatched. Germline-derived CDR1 and CDR2 are SGHTA and FQGNSA.